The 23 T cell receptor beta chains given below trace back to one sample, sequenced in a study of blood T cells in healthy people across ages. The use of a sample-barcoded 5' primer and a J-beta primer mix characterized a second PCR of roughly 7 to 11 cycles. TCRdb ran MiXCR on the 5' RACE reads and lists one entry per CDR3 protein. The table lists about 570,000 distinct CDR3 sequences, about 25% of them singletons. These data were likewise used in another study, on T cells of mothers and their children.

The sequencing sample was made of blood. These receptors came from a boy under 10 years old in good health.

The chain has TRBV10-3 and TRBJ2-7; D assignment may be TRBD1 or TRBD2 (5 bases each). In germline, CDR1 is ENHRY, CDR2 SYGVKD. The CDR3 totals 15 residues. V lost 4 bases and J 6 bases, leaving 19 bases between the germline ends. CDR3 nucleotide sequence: TGTGCCATCAGTGCTGCGGGCAGGGTCAGAGTCGAGCAGTACTTC. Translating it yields CAISAAGRVRVEQYF.

The CDR3 protein is CASSLGTSGVNIQYF. The CDR3 bases are TGTGCCAGCAGCCTGGGGACTAGCGGGGTGAACATTCAGTACTTC. V is TRBV7-9 and J is TRBJ2-4, with 13 bases aligning to TRBD2. The germline V gene encodes CDR1 SEHNR and CDR2 FQNEAQ (reference sequence). The V segment lost 5 bases and the J segment 7 bases; nucleotides outside the gene matches: 5. The CDR3 is 15 amino acids.

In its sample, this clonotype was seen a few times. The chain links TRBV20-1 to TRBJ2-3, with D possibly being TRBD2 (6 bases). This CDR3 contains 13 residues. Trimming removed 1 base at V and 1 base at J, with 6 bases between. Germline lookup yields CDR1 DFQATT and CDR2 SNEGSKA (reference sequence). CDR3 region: CSARVAGTDTQYF. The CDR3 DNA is TGCAGTGCTAGAGTAGCGGGCACAGATACGCAGTATTTT.

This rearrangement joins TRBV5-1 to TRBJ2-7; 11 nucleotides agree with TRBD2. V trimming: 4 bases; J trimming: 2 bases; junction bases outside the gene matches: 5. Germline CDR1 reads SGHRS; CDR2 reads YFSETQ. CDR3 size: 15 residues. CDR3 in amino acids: CASSAGTSGPYEQYF. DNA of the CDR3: TGCGCCAGCAGCGCCGGGACTAGCGGCCCCTACGAGCAGTACTTC.

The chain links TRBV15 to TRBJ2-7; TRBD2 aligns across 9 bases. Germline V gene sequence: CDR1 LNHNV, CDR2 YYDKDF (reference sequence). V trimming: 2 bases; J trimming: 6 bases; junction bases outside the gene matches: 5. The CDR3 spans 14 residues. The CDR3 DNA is TGTGCCACCAGCAGACTAGCGGGGCTTGTCGAGCAGTACTTC. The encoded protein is CATSRLAGLVEQYF.

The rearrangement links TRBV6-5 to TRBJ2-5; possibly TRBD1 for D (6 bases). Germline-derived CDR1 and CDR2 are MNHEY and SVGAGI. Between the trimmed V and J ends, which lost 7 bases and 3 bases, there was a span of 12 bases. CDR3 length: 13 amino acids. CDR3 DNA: TGTGCCAGCACCTTAAACAGGGAAGAGACCCAGTACTTC. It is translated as CASTLNREETQYF.

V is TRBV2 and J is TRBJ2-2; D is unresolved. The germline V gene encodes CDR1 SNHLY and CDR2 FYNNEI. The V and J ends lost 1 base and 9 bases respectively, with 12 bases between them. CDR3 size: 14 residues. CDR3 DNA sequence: TGTGCCAGCAGTGAAGGTACAGCAATGAGGGAGCTGTTTTTT. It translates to CASSEGTAMRELFF.

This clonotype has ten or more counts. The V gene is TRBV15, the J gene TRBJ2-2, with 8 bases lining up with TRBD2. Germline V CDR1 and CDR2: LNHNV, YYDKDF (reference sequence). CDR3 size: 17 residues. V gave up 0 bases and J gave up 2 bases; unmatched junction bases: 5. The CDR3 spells CATSRESGGPNTGELFF. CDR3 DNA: TGTGCCACCAGCAGAGAAAGCGGGGGCCCCAACACCGGGGAGCTGTTTTTT.

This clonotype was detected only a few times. CDR3 sequence (DNA): TGTGCCAGCAGACAAGGGGCAGGGGGAGGCACCGGGGAGCTGTTTTTT. Encoded protein: CASRQGAGGGTGELFF. The chain is built from TRBV7-9 and TRBJ2-2, with D tentatively TRBD1 (7 bases). Trimming removed 6 bases from V and 4 bases from J, with 18 bases in between. Germline lookup yields CDR1 SEHNR and CDR2 FQNEAQ (reference sequence). The CDR3 has 16 amino acids. The full variable domain, its missing parts supplied by reference TRBV7-9 and TRBJ2-2, is DTGVSQNPRHKITKRGQNVTFRCDPISEHNRLYWYRQTLGQGPEFLTYFQNEAQLEKSRLLSDRFSAERPKGSFSTLEIQRTEQGDSAMYLCASRQGAGGGTGELFFGEGSRLTVL.

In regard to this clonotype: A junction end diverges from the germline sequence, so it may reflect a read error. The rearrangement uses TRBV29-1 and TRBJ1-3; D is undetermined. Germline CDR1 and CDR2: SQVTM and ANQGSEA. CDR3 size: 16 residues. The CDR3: CSVETRLARSGNTIYF. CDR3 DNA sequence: TGTAGCGTTGAAACACGCCTGGCCCGGTCGGGAAACACCATATATTTT.

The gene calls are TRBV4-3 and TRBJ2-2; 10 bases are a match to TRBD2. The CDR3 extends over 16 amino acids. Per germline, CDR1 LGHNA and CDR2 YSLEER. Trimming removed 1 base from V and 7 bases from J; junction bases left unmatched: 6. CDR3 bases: TGCGCCAGCAGCCAAGTTTTACTAGCGGGGAACGGGGAGCTGTTTTTT. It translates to CASSQVLLAGNGELFF.

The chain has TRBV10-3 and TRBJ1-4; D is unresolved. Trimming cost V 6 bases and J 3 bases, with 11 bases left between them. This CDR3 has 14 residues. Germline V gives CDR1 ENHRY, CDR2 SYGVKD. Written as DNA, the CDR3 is TGTGCCATCAGGAACAGCCTCGCTAATGAAAAACTGTTTTTT. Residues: CAIRNSLANEKLFF.

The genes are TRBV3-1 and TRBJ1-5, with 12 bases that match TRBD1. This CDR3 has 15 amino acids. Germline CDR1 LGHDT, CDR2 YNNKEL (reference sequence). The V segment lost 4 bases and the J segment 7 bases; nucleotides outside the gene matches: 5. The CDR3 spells CASSPGTGGWQPQHF. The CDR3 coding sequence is TGTGCCAGCAGCCCAGGGACAGGGGGCTGGCAGCCCCAGCATTTT. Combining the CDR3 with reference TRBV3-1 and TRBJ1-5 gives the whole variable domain DTAVSQTPKYLVTQMGNDKSIKCEQNLGHDTMYWYKQDSKKFLKIMFSYNNKELIINETVPNRFSPKSPDKAHLNLHINSLELGDSAVYFCASSPGTGGWQPQHFGDGTRLSIL.

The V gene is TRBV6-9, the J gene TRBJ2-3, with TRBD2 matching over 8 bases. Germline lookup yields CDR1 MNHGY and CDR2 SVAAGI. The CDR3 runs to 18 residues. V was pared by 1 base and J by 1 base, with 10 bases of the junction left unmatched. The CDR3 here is CASSYLAGSRGGTDTQYF. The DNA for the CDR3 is TGTGCCAGCAGTTATTTAGCGGGGTCCCGTGGGGGCACAGATACGCAGTATTTT.

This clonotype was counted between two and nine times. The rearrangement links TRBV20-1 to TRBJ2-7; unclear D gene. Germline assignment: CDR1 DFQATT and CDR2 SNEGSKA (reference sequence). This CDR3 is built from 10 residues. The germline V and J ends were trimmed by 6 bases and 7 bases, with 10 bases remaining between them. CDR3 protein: CSAIDGEQYF. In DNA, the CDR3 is TGCAGTGCCATAGATGGGGAGCAGTACTTC.

The CDR3 DNA is TGTGCCAGCAGCTCCCTCTTTCGGGACAGGTCAAGTTACGAGCAGTACTTC. Protein: CASSSLFRDRSSYEQYF. This rearrangement joins TRBV5-8 to TRBJ2-7, with 8 bases lining up with TRBD1. This CDR3 spans 17 amino acids. J gave up 4 bases and V 3 bases, and 15 bases lay outside the gene matches. Germline CDR1 is SGHTS and CDR2 is YDEGEE.

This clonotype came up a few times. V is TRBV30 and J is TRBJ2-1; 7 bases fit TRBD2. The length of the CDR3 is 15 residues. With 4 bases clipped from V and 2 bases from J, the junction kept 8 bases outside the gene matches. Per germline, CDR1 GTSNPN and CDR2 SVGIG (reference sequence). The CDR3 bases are TGTGCCTGGATGCTAGCGGACCTGACCTACAATGAGCAGTTCTTC. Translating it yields CAWMLADLTYNEQFF.

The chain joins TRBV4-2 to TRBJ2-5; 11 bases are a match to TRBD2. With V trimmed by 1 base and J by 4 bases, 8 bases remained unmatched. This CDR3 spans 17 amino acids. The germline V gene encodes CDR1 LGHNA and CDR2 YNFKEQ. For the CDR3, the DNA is TGTGCCAGCAGCCAAGTGCTTTCACTAGCGGGAGCAGAGACCCAGTACTTC. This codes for CASSQVLSLAGAETQYF.

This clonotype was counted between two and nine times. The CDR3 is CAISDSSLAGETQYF. The CDR3 nucleotides are TGTGCCATCAGTGATTCGTCACTAGCGGGAGAGACCCAGTACTTC. This sequence joins TRBV10-3 and TRBJ2-5; TRBD2 aligns across 9 bases. Trimming removed 3 bases from V and 4 bases from J; junction bases left unmatched: 6. Germline loops: CDR1 ENHRY, CDR2 SYGVKD. The CDR3 sequence is 15 residues long.

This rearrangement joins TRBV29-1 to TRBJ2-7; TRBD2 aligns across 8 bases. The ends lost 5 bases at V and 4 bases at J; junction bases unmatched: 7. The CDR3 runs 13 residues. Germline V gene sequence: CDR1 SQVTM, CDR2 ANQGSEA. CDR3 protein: CSVKAGVSYEQYF. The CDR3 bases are TGCAGCGTTAAAGCGGGAGTTTCTTACGAGCAGTACTTC.

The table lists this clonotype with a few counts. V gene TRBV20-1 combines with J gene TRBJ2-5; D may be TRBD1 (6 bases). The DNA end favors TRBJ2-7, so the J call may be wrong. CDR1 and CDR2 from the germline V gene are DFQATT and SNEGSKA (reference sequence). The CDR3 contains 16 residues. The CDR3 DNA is TGCAGTGCTAGAGATGGCGGCAGGGGTAATCGCTACGAGCAGTACTTC. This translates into CSARDGGRGNRYEQYF.

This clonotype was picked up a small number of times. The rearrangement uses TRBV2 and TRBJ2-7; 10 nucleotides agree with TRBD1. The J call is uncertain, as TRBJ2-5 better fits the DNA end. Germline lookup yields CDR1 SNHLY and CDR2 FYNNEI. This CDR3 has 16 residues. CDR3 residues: CASSRGWGQGQETQYF. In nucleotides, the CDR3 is TGTGCCAGCAGCAGAGGGTGGGGACAGGGGCAAGAGACCCAGTACTTC.

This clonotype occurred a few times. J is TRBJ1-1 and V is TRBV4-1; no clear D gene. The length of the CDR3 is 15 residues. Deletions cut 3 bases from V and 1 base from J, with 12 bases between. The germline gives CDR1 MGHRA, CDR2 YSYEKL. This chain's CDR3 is CASSQLVGPNTEAFF. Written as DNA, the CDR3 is TGCGCCAGCAGCCAGTTAGTAGGGCCGAACACTGAAGCTTTCTTT.